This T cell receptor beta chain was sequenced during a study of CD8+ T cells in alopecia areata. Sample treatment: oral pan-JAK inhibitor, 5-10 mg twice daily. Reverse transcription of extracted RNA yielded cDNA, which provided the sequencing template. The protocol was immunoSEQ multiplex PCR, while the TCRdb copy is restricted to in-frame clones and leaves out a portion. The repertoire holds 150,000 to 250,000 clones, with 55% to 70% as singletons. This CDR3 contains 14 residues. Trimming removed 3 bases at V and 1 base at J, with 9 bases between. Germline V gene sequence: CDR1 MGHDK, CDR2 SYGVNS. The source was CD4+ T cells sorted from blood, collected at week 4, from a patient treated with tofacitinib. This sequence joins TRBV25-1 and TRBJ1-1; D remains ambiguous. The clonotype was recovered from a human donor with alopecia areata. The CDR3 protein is CASSERAPNTEAFF. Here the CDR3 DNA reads TGTGCCAGCAGTGAGAGGGCCCCGAACACTGAAGCTTTCTTT.